Following are 29 T cell receptor beta chains from one sample sequenced in a study of blood T cell repertoires in COVID-19. The data were produced by immunoSEQ multiplex PCR, yet TCRdb's version contains in-frame clones alone and is incomplete. The sample consists of roughly 200,000 clones, approximately 78% of them appearing once. What was sequenced was PBMCs or T cells enriched from blood (not recorded which). These receptors all come from a man aged 40-49 years who had recovered from COVID-19.

The V call is TRBV4-1, the J call TRBJ2-1, with 7 bases lining up with TRBD2. Germline assignment: CDR1 MGHRA and CDR2 YSYEKL. The V segment lost 7 bases and the J segment 0 bases; nucleotides outside the gene matches: 9. The length of the CDR3 is 16 residues. The CDR3 protein is CASTKAGTSSYNEQFF. Written as DNA, the CDR3 is TGCGCCAGCACTAAAGCGGGGACCAGCTCCTACAATGAGCAGTTCTTC.

The V and J genes are TRBV5-4 and TRBJ2-5, with D possibly TRBD1 on 7 matching bases. This CDR3 is built from 13 residues. Germline assignment: CDR1 SGHNT and CDR2 YYREEE (reference sequence). The germline V and J ends were trimmed by 10 bases and 4 bases, with 17 bases remaining between them. The CDR3 reads CAWSGGMRETQYF. As DNA, the CDR3 is TGTGCCTGGTCAGGGGGGATGAGAGAGACCCAGTACTTC.

The V call is TRBV24-1, the J call TRBJ1-5; D gene ambiguous. Deletions cut 3 bases from V and 10 bases from J, with 9 bases between. The CDR3 loop spans 12 amino acids. The germline V gene encodes CDR1 KGHDR and CDR2 SFDVKD. The DNA for the CDR3 is TGTGCCACCAGTGATACGAGGCAACCCCAGCATTTT. This encodes CATSDTRQPQHF.

The chain carries TRBV5-6 and TRBJ2-7, with 15 bases aligning to TRBD2. The germline V gene encodes CDR1 SGHDT and CDR2 YYEEEE. The ends lost 3 bases at V and 12 bases at J; junction bases unmatched: 10. The CDR3 spans 15 residues. For the CDR3, the DNA is TGTGCCAGCAGCTCACCTAGGACTAGCGGGAGGGCCCTGTACTTC. Protein: CASSSPRTSGRALYF.

The gene calls are TRBV5-1 and TRBJ1-3, with a weak D call TRBD1 (6 bases). The CDR3 runs 18 residues. CDR1 and CDR2 from the germline V gene are SGHRS and YFSETQ. Trimming left V 0 bases short and J 3 bases short, with 19 bases between. CDR3 protein: CASSLGVHREFVGNTIYF. The CDR3 DNA reads TGCGCCAGCAGCTTGGGGGTCCACAGGGAATTCGTTGGAAACACCATATATTTT.

This clone was seen only a few times. This chain links TRBV10-1 with TRBJ1-1; no definite D call. CDR3 length equals 14 residues. The germline V and J ends were trimmed by 5 bases and 2 bases, with 12 bases remaining between them. Germline V gene lookup returns CDR1 WNHNN and CDR2 SYGVQD (reference sequence). CDR3 in amino acids: CASSLTPTNTEAFF. The CDR3 bases are TGCGCCAGCAGTCTGACTCCCACTAACACTGAAGCTTTCTTT.

In this sample, this clone turned up a few times. The J gene is TRBJ2-4, the V gene TRBV21-1; the tabulated D call, TRBD2, remains unverified against the DNA. TRBV21-1 counts as a pseudogene. The CDR3 is 16 amino acids. This CDR3 is CASSKGLAGTKNIQYF. CDR3 nucleotides: TGTGCCAGCAGCAAAGGCCTAGCGGGGACCAAAAACATTCAGTACTTC.

V usage is TRBV27 and J usage is TRBJ1-6; D gene ambiguous. The CDR3 is 16 amino acids. Germline V CDR1 and CDR2: MNHEY, SMNVEV (reference sequence). Trimming removed 5 bases at V and 7 bases at J, with 18 bases between. CDR3 bases: TGTGCCAGCAGTGCCGATACGACGGCGGAGAATTCACCCCTCCACTTT. As protein: CASSADTTAENSPLHF.

The chain carries TRBV19 and TRBJ2-5; 7 bases line up with TRBD2. The CDR3 spans 14 residues. V dropped 8 bases and J dropped 5; count of bases not matched to a gene: 11. Germline-derived CDR1 and CDR2 are LNHDA and SQIVND (reference sequence). CDR3 loop: CASDRGVPGETQYF. The DNA of the CDR3 is TGTGCCAGTGACCGGGGGGTTCCGGGGGAGACCCAGTACTTC.

The chain is built from TRBV4-1 and TRBJ2-5; 7 bases line up with TRBD2. This CDR3 contains 15 residues. Germline loops: CDR1 MGHRA, CDR2 YSYEKL. Germline trimming cut 4 bases from V and 1 base from J; bases unmatched to any gene: 6. DNA of the CDR3: TGCGCCAGCAGCCGGGCGGGGGTTTTCCAAGAGACCCAGTACTTC. Residues: CASSRAGVFQETQYF.

The V call is TRBV5-1, the J call TRBJ2-1; the D is unclear. CDR3 length: 11 amino acids. CDR1 is SGHRS, CDR2 YFSETQ, per germline. V was clipped by 6 bases and J by 7 bases, with 8 bases between them. Written as DNA, the CDR3 is TGCGCCAGCACCTCTCTGAATGAGCAGTTCTTC. Amino acid sequence: CASTSLNEQFF. The full variable domain, in which reference TRBV5-1 and TRBJ2-1 provide the parts outside the CDR3, is KAGVTQTPRYLIKTRGQQVTLSCSPISGHRSVSWYQQTPGQGLQFLFEYFSETQRNKGNFPGRFSGRQFSNSRSEMNVSTLELGDSALYLCASTSLNEQFFGPGTRLTVL.

The V and J genes are TRBV30 and TRBJ1-2, with TRBD1 matching over 8 bases. The CDR3 is 12 residues long. With V trimmed by 4 bases and J by 7 bases, 5 bases remained unmatched. The germline V gene encodes CDR1 GTSNPN and CDR2 SVGIG (reference sequence). The CDR3 region has the DNA TGTGCCTGGACAGGGGGCGGCCCTGGCTACACCTTC. This sequence encodes CAWTGGGPGYTF.

The rearrangement links TRBV18 to TRBJ1-2, with 10 bases fitting TRBD1. J was trimmed by 6 bases and V by 8 bases; bases with no gene match: 6. Germline assignment: CDR1 KGHSH and CDR2 LQKENI. This CDR3 spans 13 amino acids. CDR3 region: CASPRDRGDGYTF. The DNA of the CDR3 is TGTGCCAGCCCCCGGGACAGGGGAGATGGCTACACCTTC.

The chain is built from TRBV11-2 and TRBJ2-5; TRBD1 aligns across 10 bases. The germline CDR1 and CDR2 sequences are SGHAT and FQNNGV. The CDR3 loop spans 15 amino acids. V was pared by 5 bases and J by 3 bases, with 6 bases of the junction left unmatched. CDR3 nucleotides: TGTGCCAGCAGCCGCGGACAGGGGGTAAAAGAGACCCAGTACTTC. Its protein is CASSRGQGVKETQYF.

This clone has a single count. The chain is built from TRBV6-2 or TRBV6-3 and TRBJ2-7, with D perhaps assigned TRBD1 or TRBD2 (7 bases each). Germline CDR1 is MNHEY and CDR2 is SVGEGT. The CDR3 is 15 amino acids. V lost 6 bases and J lost 5, with 20 bases in between. The CDR3, as DNA: TGTGCCAGCAGCGGGGGGACAGTCGGGGAGGACGAGCAGTACTTC. Its translation is CASSGGTVGEDEQYF.

This chain links TRBV27 with TRBJ1-1; tentative D call: TRBD1 (5 bases). Germline V gene data show CDR1 as MNHEY and CDR2 as SMNVEV (reference sequence). The CDR3 totals 13 residues. Deletions cut 3 bases from V and 7 bases from J, with 12 bases between. CDR3 sequence (DNA): TGTGCCAGCAGTTTCCTGGGGACTTTTGAAGCTTTCTTT. As protein: CASSFLGTFEAFF.

The chain carries TRBV6-5 and TRBJ2-7; D might be TRBD1 (5 bases). Trimming took off 3 bases at V and 5 bases at J, with 14 bases between the two ends. Germline assignment: CDR1 MNHEY and CDR2 SVGAGI. The CDR3 spans 14 residues. The CDR3 is CASSYLDKSDEQYF. The CDR3 DNA reads as TGTGCCAGCAGTTATTTGGACAAATCGGACGAGCAGTACTTC.

The chain has TRBV6-5 and TRBJ2-1; maybe TRBD1 (5 bases). This CDR3 has 16 amino acids. The germline V and J ends were trimmed by 2 bases and 6 bases, with 17 bases remaining between them. Germline CDR1 reads MNHEY; CDR2 reads SVGAGI. DNA for the CDR3: TGTGCCAGCAGTTACAGCCACAGGCCAATGGGCAATGAGCAGTTCTTC. It translates to CASSYSHRPMGNEQFF.

This chain uses TRBV5-1 with TRBJ1-1; the D is unclear. The ends were cut back, 0 bases at V and 4 bases at J, with 22 bases in the middle. The CDR3 sequence is 18 residues long. Looked up from germline, CDR1 is SGHRS and CDR2 is YFSETQ. CDR3 coding DNA: TGCGCCAGCAGCTTGGCCTTGGATCCCGGGGTCGGGATCACTGAAGCTTTCTTT. It encodes CASSLALDPGVGITEAFF.

The V call is TRBV5-6, the J call TRBJ1-6, with D possibly being TRBD1 (5 bases). Between the trimmed V and J ends, which lost 4 bases and 9 bases, there was a span of 17 bases. This CDR3 comprises 15 residues. Germline-derived CDR1 and CDR2 are SGHDT and YYEEEE. This chain's CDR3 is CASSPRSGGASPLHF. The CDR3 bases are TGTGCCAGCAGCCCACGATCCGGGGGTGCTTCACCCCTCCACTTT.

This clone was detected once. This chain links TRBV6-5 with TRBJ2-7; 9 nucleotides line up with TRBD2. From germline, CDR1 is MNHEY and CDR2 SVGAGI. V lost 2 bases to trimming and J lost 2 bases; unmatched junction nucleotides: 4. This CDR3 is 15 amino acids long. CDR3 nucleotides: TGTGCCAGCAGTTACGACCTAGCGGGAACCTACGAGCAGTACTTC. It encodes CASSYDLAGTYEQYF.

In regard to this clone: Other DNA sequences of this sample code for an identical CDR3. The chain couples TRBV9 to TRBJ2-5, with 7 positions matching TRBD2. CDR1 is SGDLS and CDR2 is YYNGEE in the germline V gene. This CDR3 contains 14 residues. With V trimmed by 0 bases and J by 5 bases, 4 bases remained unmatched. The CDR3 sequence is CASSVGLAGETQYF. The CDR3 DNA sequence: TGTGCCAGCAGCGTAGGACTAGCTGGGGAGACCCAGTACTTC.

The chain links TRBV5-1 to TRBJ1-6; 7 bases fit TRBD1. This CDR3 contains 14 residues. Losses at the gene ends were 0 bases for V and 10 bases for J; bases not matched to a gene: 4. The germline gives CDR1 SGHRS, CDR2 YFSETQ. The CDR3 here is CASSLAGTDSPLHF. The DNA of the CDR3 is TGCGCCAGCAGCTTGGCCGGGACAGACTCACCCCTCCACTTT.

This chain connects TRBV5-5 to TRBJ1-1, with 7 bases matching TRBD1. V gave up 4 bases and J gave up 2 bases; unmatched junction bases: 17. In germline, CDR1 is SGHKS, CDR2 YYEKEE (reference sequence). This CDR3 has 18 amino acids. This CDR3 reads CASSPPPLEGAPNTEAFF. CDR3 DNA sequence: TGTGCCAGCAGCCCCCCCCCGTTGGAGGGGGCGCCTAACACTGAAGCTTTCTTT.

The V gene is TRBV6-6, the J gene TRBJ1-2; D is possibly TRBD1 (6 bases). There are 15 residues in the CDR3. The V gene lost 4 bases and the J gene lost 3 bases, with 15 bases spanning the gap. Germline V gene sequence: CDR1 MNHNY, CDR2 SVGAGI (reference sequence). Here the CDR3 DNA reads TGTGCCAGCAGTTCGGGGGGCACCCCTGACTATGGCTACACCTTC. This encodes CASSSGGTPDYGYTF.

This chain connects TRBV6-1 to TRBJ2-7; D possibly corresponds to TRBD1 (6 bases). Trimming pared 0 bases from V and 3 bases from J, leaving 9 bases between. The CDR3 is made up of 14 amino acids. Germline V CDR1 and CDR2: MNHNS, SASEGT. The chain's CDR3 is CASSEARDIYEQYF. As DNA, the CDR3 is TGTGCCAGCAGTGAAGCCCGGGACATCTACGAGCAGTACTTC.

The CDR3 DNA reads TGTGCCAGCAGCCAAGAGGATGCCTACGAGCAGTACTTC. Translated, it gives CASSQEDAYEQYF. V is TRBV28 and J is TRBJ2-7; D is undetermined. Trimming left V 6 bases short and J 2 bases short, with 11 bases between. This CDR3 has 13 amino acids. Germline CDR1 and CDR2: MDHEN and SYDVKM.

The rearrangement links TRBV4-2 to TRBJ2-7, with no clear D. Trimming pared 1 base from V and 3 bases from J, leaving 7 bases between. CDR3 size: 13 residues. Germline V lookup: CDR1 LGHNA, CDR2 YNFKEQ. The CDR3 sequence is CASSQVNGYEQYF. The CDR3 DNA reads as TGTGCCAGCAGCCAAGTCAACGGCTACGAGCAGTACTTC.

As regards this clone: One end of the junction varies from germline; a read error may be responsible. The rearrangement joins TRBV28 to TRBJ2-5; TRBD1 might be the D (5 bases). The CDR3 has 14 amino acids. Germline V gene sequence: CDR1 MDHEN, CDR2 SYDVKM. The CDR3 spells CASSLRGRTEAQYF. CDR3 sequence (DNA): TGTGCCAGCAGTTTAAGGGGCCGAACAGAGGCCCAGTACTTC. Using reference TRBV28 and TRBJ2-5 for the parts outside the CDR3, the full variable domain is DVKVTQSSRYLVKRTGEKVFLECVQDMDHENMFWYRQDPGLGLRLIYFSYDVKMKEKGDIPEGYSVSREKKERFSLILESASTNQTSMYLCASSLRGRTEAQYFGPGTRLLVL.